The 9 T cell receptor beta chains given below trace back to one sample, sequenced in a study of blood T cell repertoires in COVID-19. Clones were sequenced by immunoSEQ multiplex PCR, and TCRdb holds only the in-frame ones, with some missing. The sample includes fewer than 400,000 clones, about 90% of them seen just once. Sequenced sample: PBMCs or T cells enriched from blood (not recorded which). The receptors here all came from a man aged 30 to 39 who had recovered from COVID-19.

The chain recombines TRBV19 with TRBJ2-2, with D possibly TRBD1 on 5 matching bases. The CDR3 runs to 14 residues. The V gene lost 4 bases and the J gene lost 1 base, with 7 bases spanning the gap. Germline loops: CDR1 LNHDA, CDR2 SQIVND (reference sequence). CDR3 sequence reads: CASSKGQNTGELFF. The DNA for the CDR3 is TGTGCCAGTAGTAAAGGACAGAACACCGGGGAGCTGTTTTTT.

The chain has TRBV9 and TRBJ2-5; tentatively, D is TRBD1 (6 bases). CDR1 is SGDLS and CDR2 is YYNGEE in the germline V gene. With 0 bases removed from V and 6 bases from J, the gap between germline ends came to 15 bases. The CDR3 runs to 15 residues. CDR3: CASSVGGRGPKTQYF. The CDR3 DNA reads as TGTGCCAGCAGCGTAGGGGGCAGGGGTCCTAAGACCCAGTACTTC.

CDR3 region: CAISMGQNYGYTF. CDR3 nucleotide sequence: TGTGCCATCAGCATGGGACAGAACTATGGCTACACCTTC. This chain joins TRBV10-3 and TRBJ1-2; 7 bases are shared with TRBD1. V was clipped by 6 bases and J by 2 bases; unmatched bases: 3. CDR3 length: 13 amino acids. The germline CDR1 and CDR2 sequences are ENHRY and SYGVKD.

J is TRBJ2-7 and V is TRBV5-1; D is undetermined. This CDR3 has 15 residues. Germline V lookup: CDR1 SGHRS, CDR2 YFSETQ. Trimming left V 8 bases short and J 0 bases short, with 18 bases between. As DNA, the CDR3 is TGCGCCAGTAAACCCACGATCGTCAGCTCCTACGAGCAGTACTTC. Protein sequence: CASKPTIVSSYEQYF.

The V and J genes are TRBV7-9 and TRBJ1-3; D gene ambiguous. The CDR3 sequence is 15 residues long. Germline loops: CDR1 SEHNR, CDR2 FQNEAQ (reference sequence). Trimming left V 4 bases short and J 0 bases short, with 10 bases between. This CDR3 reads CASSSRILSGNTIYF. CDR3 nucleotides: TGTGCCAGCAGCTCGAGAATACTCTCTGGAAACACCATATATTTT.

This clone showed up just once. The chain recombines TRBV27 with TRBJ2-7; 9 bases are a match to TRBD1. The CDR3 runs 14 residues. Germline assignment: CDR1 MNHEY and CDR2 SMNVEV (reference sequence). J lost 5 bases, V lost 6 bases, and 8 bases had no gene match. CDR3 nucleotides: TGTGCCAGCAGAAAGCCCGGGACAGGGCACGAGCAGTACTTC. As protein: CASRKPGTGHEQYF.

The J gene is TRBJ1-1, the V gene TRBV5-1; 8 nucleotides line up with TRBD1. In germline, CDR1 is SGHRS, CDR2 YFSETQ. The ends lost 0 bases at V and 4 bases at J; junction bases unmatched: 5. CDR3 length: 15 residues. CDR3 in DNA: TGCGCCAGCAGCTTGGCCCTGACAGGGGTCACTGAAGCTTTCTTT. Translation gives CASSLALTGVTEAFF.

The CDR3 DNA sequence: TGTGCCAGCTCCCCCGGGACTAGCGGGGTGGTAGATACGCAGTATTTT. Its translation is CASSPGTSGVVDTQYF. The chain is built from TRBV18 and TRBJ2-3, with 13 bases that match TRBD2. Germline CDR1 KGHSH, CDR2 LQKENI. This CDR3 is built from 16 residues. With V trimmed by 6 bases and J by 5 bases, 8 bases remained unmatched.

The V gene is TRBV28, the J gene TRBJ2-5, with D unresolved. V was clipped by 6 bases and J by 7 bases, with 12 bases between them. The CDR3 runs 12 residues. Germline V gives CDR1 MDHEN, CDR2 SYDVKM. In DNA form, the CDR3 reads TGTGCCAGCAGCCCGCCCTTAGTGACCCAGTACTTC. This encodes CASSPPLVTQYF.